The rows below give T cell receptor beta chains drawn from one sample of a study of shared clonotypes between healthy human individuals. Produced via immunoSEQ multiplex PCR; TCRdb's table is partial and in-frame only. The sample includes some 2 million clones, about 95% seen only once; the top ten take 0.9% to 1.3%. Sequencing used naive CD8+ T cells sorted from blood. The receptors derive from a young man in good health. Each CDR3 is given with its conserved first and last residue. The order of the fields is J gene, V gene, CDR3 length, CDR3 protein.

J gene: TRBJ2-7; V gene: TRBV4-1; CDR3 length: 14; CDR3 protein: CASSQVGSSYEQYF
J gene: TRBJ2-7; V gene: TRBV9; CDR3 length: 14; CDR3 protein: CASAPGGGGYEQYF
J gene: TRBJ2-1; V gene: TRBV4-1; CDR3 length: 17; CDR3 protein: CASSHLIAGGLYNEQFF
J gene: TRBJ2-7; V gene: TRBV9; CDR3 length: 16; CDR3 protein: CASSVRQDVAAYEQYF
J gene: TRBJ1-1; V gene: TRBV19; CDR3 length: 13; CDR3 protein: CASSKQGTTEAFF
J gene: TRBJ2-7; V gene: TRBV2; CDR3 length: 13; CDR3 protein: CASTGTEVYEQYF
J gene: TRBJ2-1; V gene: TRBV27; CDR3 length: 12; CDR3 protein: CASSLGWNEQFF
J gene: TRBJ2-2; V gene: TRBV9; CDR3 length: 15; CDR3 protein: CASAPRGGGTGELFF
J gene: TRBJ1-1; V gene: TRBV2; CDR3 length: 12; CDR3 protein: CASSKLNTEAFF
J gene: TRBJ2-7; V gene: TRBV27; CDR3 length: 15; CDR3 protein: CASSLSMTGADEQYF
J gene: TRBJ2-7; V gene: TRBV7-9; CDR3 length: 14; CDR3 protein: CASSLSQLLAGRLF
J gene: TRBJ2-7; V gene: TRBV10-3; CDR3 length: 15; CDR3 protein: CAISEGVGKYYEQYF
J gene: TRBJ2-1; V gene: TRBV11-2; CDR3 length: 15; CDR3 protein: CASSQIAGAYNEQFF
J gene: TRBJ2-7; V gene: TRBV5-6; CDR3 length: 15; CDR3 protein: CASSLGGGLSYEQYF
J gene: TRBJ2-7; V gene: TRBV14; CDR3 length: 13; CDR3 protein: CASSSGLSYEQYF
J gene: TRBJ2-2; V gene: TRBV4-3; CDR3 length: 12; CDR3 protein: CASSQVGGELFF
J gene: TRBJ2-5; V gene: TRBV12-5; CDR3 length: 18; CDR3 protein: CASDSSLGSGRLGETQYF
J gene: TRBJ2-5; V gene: TRBV11-2; CDR3 length: 13; CDR3 protein: CASTPGGGQTQYF
J gene: TRBJ2-2; V gene: TRBV29-1; CDR3 length: 16; CDR3 protein: CSVLDRGQGISGELFF